One and the same sample provided the 12 T cell receptor beta chains below, sequenced in a study of cytomegalovirus exposure and HLA in healthy donors. PCR involved 60 Vbeta and 13 Jbeta primers. Clones were sequenced by immunoSEQ multiplex PCR, and TCRdb holds only the in-frame ones, with some missing. This sample carries about 190,000 clones, more than 80% of them seen once, and the ten largest clones take 0.65%. The sequencing input was PBMCs. These receptors all come from a boy between 5 and 17 years old in good health and CMV-seronegative.

The chain recombines TRBV9 with TRBJ1-1; 7 bases align to TRBD1. The junction had 5 bases not matched to a gene; V was cut back by 9 bases and J by 0 bases. This CDR3 has 13 residues. Germline CDR1 SGDLS, CDR2 YYNGEE. CDR3 DNA sequence: TGTGCCACCTTGACAGGGCTGAACACTGAAGCTTTCTTT. Residues: CATLTGLNTEAFF.

This rearrangement joins TRBV30 to TRBJ2-5, with 10 positions matching TRBD2. The CDR3 extends over 14 amino acids. The germline CDR1 and CDR2 sequences are GTSNPN and SVGIG (reference sequence). V was clipped by 5 bases and J by 2 bases; unmatched bases: 5. As DNA, the CDR3 is TGTGCCTGGGGGTCTAGCGGGGGTCAAGAGACCCAGTACTTC. It specifies CAWGSSGGQETQYF.

This chain links TRBV7-6 with TRBJ2-5; a weak D match, TRBD1 (5 bases). This CDR3 contains 17 residues. Trimming took off 0 bases at V and 1 base at J, with 15 bases between the two ends. Germline CDR1 and CDR2: SGHVS and FNYEAQ. CDR3 amino acids: CASSLAYFRDSQETQYF. CDR3 DNA: TGTGCCAGCAGCTTAGCGTATTTCCGAGACAGCCAAGAGACCCAGTACTTC. The complete variable domain, with remaining parts taken from reference TRBV7-6 and TRBJ2-5, reads GAGVSQSPRYKVTKRGQDVALRCDPISGHVSLYWYRQALGQGPEFLTYFNYEAQQDKSGLPNDRFSAERPEGSISTLTIQRTEQRDSAMYRCASSLAYFRDSQETQYFGPGTRLLVL.

Of note for this clone: Other DNA sequences in the same sample also yield this CDR3. The V and J genes are TRBV11-2 and TRBJ2-5; the D is unclear. Trimming took off 3 bases at V and 5 bases at J, with 7 bases between the two ends. The germline gives CDR1 SGHAT, CDR2 FQNNGV. The CDR3 is 12 amino acids. CDR3 coding DNA: TGTGCCAGCAGCTTCGCCCGGGAGACCCAGTACTTC. Encoded protein: CASSFARETQYF.

V gene TRBV19 combines with J gene TRBJ1-2; D gene ambiguous. V was cut by 5 bases and J by 3 bases, with 16 bases left in between. Per germline, CDR1 LNHDA and CDR2 SQIVND (reference sequence). The CDR3 length is 15 residues. The CDR3 bases are TGTGCCAGTAGTCCTCGCTACAGTCCGGACTATGGCTACACCTTC. Protein: CASSPRYSPDYGYTF.

The rearrangement links TRBV10-3 to TRBJ2-7; D is perhaps TRBD1 (5 bases). V was shortened by 6 bases and J by 1 base, with 13 bases between the two germline ends. The CDR3 has 14 residues. CDR1 and CDR2 from the germline V gene are ENHRY and SYGVKD. In DNA form, the CDR3 reads TGTGCCATCAGCGATGGACACTTGTCCTACGAGCAGTACTTC. Encoded protein: CAISDGHLSYEQYF.

This chain joins TRBV21-1 and TRBJ2-7; the DNA was not used to check the table's D call, TRBD1. TRBV21-1 is assigned pseudogene status. The CDR3 is 13 amino acids. The CDR3 sequence: CASVPGQPNEQYF. In DNA, the CDR3 is TGTGCCAGCGTCCCGGGACAGCCTAACGAGCAGTACTTC.

V gene TRBV19 combines with J gene TRBJ2-1, with TRBD1 matching 11 bases. Unmatched junction bases numbered 10, after V lost 1 base and J lost 8 bases. There are 17 residues in the CDR3. CDR1 is LNHDA, CDR2 SQIVND, per germline (reference sequence). This CDR3 reads CASSIGGQGDPGDEQFF. The CDR3 region has the DNA TGTGCCAGTAGTATAGGGGGACAGGGGGACCCCGGCGATGAGCAGTTCTTC. The whole variable domain, filled in from reference TRBV19 and TRBJ2-1, reads DGGITQSPKYLFRKEGQNVTLSCEQNLNHDAMYWYRQDPGQGLRLIYYSQIVNDFQKGDIAEGYSVSREKKESFPLTVTSAQKNPTAFYLCASSIGGQGDPGDEQFFGPGTRLTVL.

The chain combines TRBV6-6 with TRBJ1-3; D is possibly TRBD1 (5 bases). This CDR3 spans 16 amino acids. Looked up from germline, CDR1 is MNHNY and CDR2 is SVGAGI (reference sequence). Trimming took off 2 bases at V and 0 bases at J, with 11 bases between the two ends. The CDR3 region has the DNA TGTGCCAGCAGTTACGGTGGAGGGGTCTCTGGAAACACCATATATTTT. It is translated as CASSYGGGVSGNTIYF.

The rearrangement joins TRBV19 to TRBJ2-5; 10 bases agree with TRBD1. The DNA end is a closer match to TRBJ2-7, so the J assignment may be wrong. The CDR3 is 11 amino acids. CDR1 and CDR2 (germline): LNHDA, SQIVND (reference sequence). The CDR3 coding sequence is TGTGCCAGTGGGACAGGGGCCGAGCAGTACTTC. It codes for CASGTGAEQYF.

The V gene is TRBV2, the J gene TRBJ1-2; 8 bases line up with TRBD1. The CDR3 is 15 amino acids. In germline, CDR1 is SNHLY, CDR2 FYNNEI. The trim removed 8 bases at V and 5 bases at J, leaving 13 bases unmatched. The CDR3 reads CASSSLNRGGYGYTF. The CDR3 DNA reads TGTGCCAGCTCCTCACTCAACAGGGGGGGTTATGGCTACACCTTC.

V usage is TRBV7-2 and J usage is TRBJ2-1; weak D call: TRBD2 (5 bases). Trimming pared 7 bases from V and 9 bases from J, leaving 22 bases between. Germline assignment: CDR1 SGHTA and CDR2 FQGNSA. The CDR3 contains 15 residues. The CDR3 nucleotides read TGTGCCAGCACCGCTTCCCTCCCTGAGGGTTCTGAGCAGTTCTTC. Translation gives CASTASLPEGSEQFF.